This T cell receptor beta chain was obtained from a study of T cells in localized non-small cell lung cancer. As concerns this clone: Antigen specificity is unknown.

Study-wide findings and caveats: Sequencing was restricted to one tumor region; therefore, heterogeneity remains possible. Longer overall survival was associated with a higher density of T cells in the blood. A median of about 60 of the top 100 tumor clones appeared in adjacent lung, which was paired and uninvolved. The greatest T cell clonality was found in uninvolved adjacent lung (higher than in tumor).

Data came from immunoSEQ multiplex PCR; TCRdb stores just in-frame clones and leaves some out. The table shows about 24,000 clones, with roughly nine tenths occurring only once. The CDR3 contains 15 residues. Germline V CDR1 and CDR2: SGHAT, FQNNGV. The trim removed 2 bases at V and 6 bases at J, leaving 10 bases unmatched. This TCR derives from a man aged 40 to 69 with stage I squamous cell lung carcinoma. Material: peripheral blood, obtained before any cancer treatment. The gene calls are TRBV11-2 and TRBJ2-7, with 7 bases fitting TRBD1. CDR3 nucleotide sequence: TGTGCCAGCAGCTTATCGAAGGGGACAGAGCTCGAGCAGTACTTC. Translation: CASSLSKGTELEQYF.